This passage covers 30 T cell receptor beta chains from one sample sequenced in a study of T cells in Graves' hyperthyroidism and ophthalmopathy. Amplified TCR beta CDR3 regions derived from RNA transcripts. The HTBI primer set drove a first-round RT-PCR of the TCR CDR3. TCRdb analysed the multiplex PCR reads with MiXCR anew, one entry per CDR3 protein. Among 350,000 or so distinct CDR3 sequences listed, 15% to 20% were seen once. Input material: blood. The receptors originated from a woman in her thirties or forties with Graves' ophthalmopathy.

This clonotype was observed many times. The chain recombines TRBV6-2 or TRBV6-3 with TRBJ2-7; 7 bases fit TRBD2. The trim removed 2 bases at V and 3 bases at J, leaving 10 bases unmatched. The germline V gene encodes CDR1 MNHEY and CDR2 SVGEGT. The CDR3 spans 16 residues. The CDR3 DNA is TGTGCCAGCAGTTACACCGCAACACGGGACTACTACGAGCAGTACTTC. This translates into CASSYTATRDYYEQYF.

There are many counts of this clonotype. The chain couples TRBV27 to TRBJ2-5; D unresolved. V lost 3 bases, J lost 5 bases, and 16 bases lay in between. Germline CDR1 is MNHEY and CDR2 is SMNVEV (reference sequence). The CDR3 is 15 residues long. The CDR3 nucleotides are TGTGCCAGCAGTTTGTCCCACATCTTAGGGGAGACCCAGTACTTC. It codes for CASSLSHILGETQYF.

At least ten counts were recorded for this clonotype. The junction shows a germline mismatch at one end, possibly a read error. The V and J genes are TRBV12-3 or TRBV12-4 and TRBJ1-3; the D is unclear. The CDR3 is 10 residues long. CDR3 nucleotides: TGTGCCGGCAGAGGAAACACCATATATTTT. It encodes CAGRGNTIYF.

V is TRBV2 and J is TRBJ1-5; D is possibly TRBD1 (6 bases). Looked up from germline, CDR1 is SNHLY and CDR2 is FYNNEI. Trimming left V 7 bases short and J 2 bases short, with 12 bases between. The CDR3 runs to 14 residues. The CDR3 reads CASNLAGGNQPQHF. In nucleotides, the CDR3 is TGTGCCAGCAACTTGGCAGGGGGCAATCAGCCCCAGCATTTT.

The V gene is TRBV7-2, the J gene TRBJ1-2, with TRBD1 identical over 10 bases. The V segment lost 5 bases and the J segment 4 bases; nucleotides outside the gene matches: 7. CDR1 and CDR2 from the germline V gene are SGHTA and FQGNSA. This CDR3 has 15 residues. The CDR3 coding sequence is TGTGCCAGCAGCGACCGGGACAGGGGTGGCTATGGCTACACCTTC. It specifies CASSDRDRGGYGYTF.

The chain couples TRBV6-1 to TRBJ2-5; the match to TRBD2 covers 9 bases. The CDR3 loop spans 17 amino acids. J lost 4 bases, V lost 5 bases, and 14 bases had no gene match. Germline loops: CDR1 MNHNS, CDR2 SASEGT. CDR3 bases: TGTGCCAGCAGTCCTTACGGGGGGATAGCGGGAGTAGAGACCCAGTACTTC. Protein product: CASSPYGGIAGVETQYF.

This clonotype was detected many times. The chain is built from TRBV27 and TRBJ2-6; D call uncertain. The germline V and J ends were trimmed by 6 bases and 0 bases, with 3 bases remaining between them. Germline V gene lookup returns CDR1 MNHEY and CDR2 SMNVEV (reference sequence). CDR3 length: 13 amino acids. CDR3: CASRLSGANVLTF. The CDR3 DNA reads as TGTGCCAGCAGGCTCTCTGGGGCCAACGTCCTGACTTTC. Full variable domain (rest looked up from reference TRBV27 and TRBJ2-6): EAQVTQNPRYLITVTGKKLTVTCSQNMNHEYMSWYRQDPGLGLRQIYYSMNVEVTDKGDVPEGYKVSRKEKRNFPLILESPSPNQTSLYFCASRLSGANVLTFGAGSRLTVL.

CDR3 sequence (DNA): TGTGCGGAGGGATCCCAGAACACTGAAGCTTTCTTT. This gives the protein CAEGSQNTEAFF. The rearrangement joins TRBV6-1 to TRBJ1-1, with D unresolved. CDR3 length: 12 amino acids. CDR1 and CDR2 (germline): MNHNS, SASEGT.

The table lists this clonotype with many counts. The chain recombines TRBV19 with TRBJ1-1; D call uncertain. This CDR3 has 16 residues. Trimming cost V 4 bases and J 1 base, with 16 bases left between them. CDR1 is LNHDA and CDR2 is SQIVND in the germline V gene (reference sequence). The CDR3 DNA reads as TGTGCCAGTAGTAACTCCGACCAAATAGGGAACACTGAAGCTTTCTTT. The encoded protein is CASSNSDQIGNTEAFF.

This chain's CDR3 is CATFNTGELFF. The DNA for the CDR3 is TGTGCCACCTTTAACACCGGGGAGCTGTTTTTT. The chain employs TRBV6-1 and TRBJ2-2, with D uncertain. The germline gives CDR1 MNHNS, CDR2 SASEGT. CDR3 length: 11 amino acids. The V end was cut by 10 bases, the J end by 2 bases, with 5 bases between.

This clonotype was found many times. The rearrangement uses TRBV12-3 or TRBV12-4 and TRBJ2-7, with 11 positions matching TRBD2. The CDR3 loop spans 14 amino acids. Trimming cost V 5 bases and J 6 bases; bases outside gene matches: 6. CDR3 DNA: TGTGCCAGCAGTCCGACTAGCGGGATTGGCGAGCAGTACTTC. Translation: CASSPTSGIGEQYF.

This clonotype occurred many times. Here the CDR3 reads CASSSVGELFF. The CDR3 DNA reads TGTGCCAGCAGCTCCGTGGGGGAGCTGTTTTTT. The chain combines TRBV2 with TRBJ2-2; D is unclear. V lost 6 bases to trimming and J lost 8 bases, with 7 bases between them. The CDR3 is made up of 11 amino acids. CDR1 SNHLY and CDR2 FYNNEI come from the germline V gene.

This clonotype has a count of ten or more. This chain links TRBV6-1 with TRBJ2-7; D is uncertain. This CDR3 is built from 12 residues. Trimming pared 3 bases from V and 1 base from J, leaving 4 bases between. In germline, CDR1 is MNHNS, CDR2 SASEGT. The CDR3 DNA sequence: TGTGCCAGCAGTGATGGGTCCTACGAGCAGTACTTC. Amino acids: CASSDGSYEQYF.

In this sample, this clonotype turned up many times. The chain uses TRBV4-3 and TRBJ2-2, with D possibly matching TRBD1 (5 bases). The ends were cut back, 0 bases at V and 6 bases at J, with 17 bases in the middle. Looked up from germline, CDR1 is LGHNA and CDR2 is YSLEER. This CDR3 contains 17 residues. CDR3 amino acids: CASSQDTRASRPGELFF. The CDR3 DNA reads TGCGCCAGCAGCCAAGACACCAGGGCAAGCCGGCCCGGGGAGCTGTTTTTT.

This clonotype was recorded at least ten times. This chain links TRBV19 with TRBJ1-2; possible D gene TRBD1, 6 bases. With 3 bases removed from V and 8 bases from J, the gap between germline ends came to 16 bases. Germline-derived CDR1 and CDR2 are LNHDA and SQIVND (reference sequence). The CDR3 sequence is 14 residues long. The CDR3 DNA follows: TGTGCCAGTAGTATGGTGCGGACAGCTGGCGGCTACACCTTC. This sequence encodes CASSMVRTAGGYTF.

Many counts were recorded for this clonotype. The gene calls are TRBV11-1 and TRBJ2-1; D may be TRBD2 (6 bases). This CDR3 has 15 residues. V was clipped by 2 bases and J by 13 bases, with 21 bases between them. Germline CDR1 reads SGHAT; CDR2 reads FQDESV (reference sequence). The CDR3 DNA sequence: TGTGCCAGCAGCTTATCTGTGGAGCGGAGGGATCCACAGTTCTTC. Amino acid sequence: CASSLSVERRDPQFF.

This clonotype was seen repeatedly, ten times or more. The rearrangement uses TRBV7-3 and TRBJ1-3; tentatively, D is TRBD1 (6 bases). Deletions cut 5 bases from V and 2 bases from J, with 13 bases between. CDR1 SGHTA and CDR2 FQGTGA come from the germline V gene. The CDR3 runs 15 residues. The CDR3 is CASSATGTPGNTIYF. DNA of the CDR3: TGTGCCAGCAGCGCCACCGGGACACCTGGAAACACCATATATTTT.

This clonotype showed up many times. This chain connects TRBV12-5 to TRBJ1-6; no definite D call. Trimming removed 7 bases at V and 10 bases at J, with 17 bases between. CDR1 and CDR2 from the germline V gene are LGHNT and FRNRAP. This CDR3 is built from 14 residues. CDR3 coding DNA: TGTGCTAGTGCCCCGGGAGGGAGCCTATCACCCCTCCACTTT. Amino acid sequence: CASAPGGSLSPLHF.

The sample holds many counts of this clonotype. V usage is TRBV20-1 and J usage is TRBJ2-7; TRBD2 matches 8 bases. V shed 6 bases, J shed 3 bases, and the junction held 7 bases outside the gene matches. The CDR3 runs 13 residues. CDR1 and CDR2 from the germline V gene are DFQATT and SNEGSKA (reference sequence). The CDR3 region is CSAYSGNLYEQYF. CDR3 in DNA: TGCAGTGCCTATAGCGGGAATCTCTACGAGCAGTACTTC.

This clonotype was observed many times. This chain links TRBV19 with TRBJ1-5, with no clear D. Trimming removed 5 bases from V and 3 bases from J, with 8 bases in between. Germline-derived CDR1 and CDR2 are LNHDA and SQIVND (reference sequence). There are 13 residues in the CDR3. CDR3 nucleotide sequence: TGTGCCAGTAGTGGAACAGACAATCAGCCCCAGCATTTT. Translation gives CASSGTDNQPQHF.

The chain carries TRBV11-2 and TRBJ1-1; TRBD1 might be the D (6 bases). In germline, CDR1 is SGHAT, CDR2 FQNNGV. Trimming shortened V by 5 bases and J by 7 bases, and 14 bases separated the two germline ends. CDR3 length equals 13 residues. CDR3 DNA sequence: TGTGCCAGCAGCCCCGGACAGAAAAATGAAGCTTTCTTT. Translation gives CASSPGQKNEAFF.

Ten or more counts support this clonotype. The junction and the germline gene differ at one end; a read error may be behind it. The chain couples TRBV6-5 to TRBJ2-5; the D is unclear. The germline gives CDR1 MNHEY, CDR2 SVGAGI. CDR3 length: 14 amino acids. DNA for the CDR3: TGTGCCAGCAGTAACTCAGACGGCGAAGAGACCCAGTACTTC. Residues: CASSNSDGEETQYF.

This clonotype was seen many times. Mismatch with germline at one junction end may stem from a read error. The chain carries TRBV6-1 and TRBJ2-2; maybe TRBD2 (5 bases). The germline gives CDR1 MNHNS, CDR2 SASEGT. The CDR3 contains 15 residues. The CDR3 region is CASSEILKNTGEPFF. DNA for the CDR3: TGTGCCAGCAGTGAAATCCTAAAGAACACCGGGGAGCCGTTTTTT.

This clonotype was seen repeatedly, ten times or more. This chain connects TRBV6-5 to TRBJ2-7, with TRBD1 as a possible D gene (6 bases). Germline-derived CDR1 and CDR2 are MNHEY and SVGAGI. Trimming pared 5 bases from V and 3 bases from J, leaving 11 bases between. This CDR3 spans 13 amino acids. The CDR3 protein is CASSRTALYEQYF. In DNA, the CDR3 is TGTGCCAGCAGTAGGACAGCTCTCTACGAGCAGTACTTC.

This clonotype was recorded many times. This chain links TRBV28 with TRBJ2-2, with D uncertain. V lost 7 bases and J 6 bases, leaving 9 bases between the germline ends. Germline lookup yields CDR1 MDHEN and CDR2 SYDVKM. This CDR3 has 12 amino acids. DNA of the CDR3: TGTGCCAGCATGGCAGCCCCCGGGGAGCTGTTTTTT. It encodes CASMAAPGELFF.

This clonotype was counted ten times or more. The chain combines TRBV12-3 or TRBV12-4 with TRBJ2-7; D not resolved. The CDR3 length is 14 residues. V lost 2 bases to trimming and J lost 3 bases, with 11 bases between them. The CDR3 sequence is CASSLNDKLYEQYF. CDR3 in DNA: TGTGCCAGCAGTTTAAATGACAAGCTCTACGAGCAGTACTTC.

This clonotype was seen just once. The chain uses TRBV6-2 or TRBV6-3 and TRBJ2-7, with a weak D call TRBD2 (6 bases). The CDR3 is 19 residues long. Trimming removed 2 bases from V and 2 bases from J, with 25 bases in between. Germline loops: CDR1 MNHEY, CDR2 SVGEGT. CDR3 in DNA: TGTGCCAGCAGTTACGAGGTCCGGGTGGGAGGCGGACGAACCTACGAGCAGTACTTC. Its translation is CASSYEVRVGGGRTYEQYF.

This clonotype was counted at least ten times. The chain uses TRBV10-3 and TRBJ2-2; TRBD2 agrees at 8 bases. Germline lookup yields CDR1 ENHRY and CDR2 SYGVKD. CDR3 length equals 16 residues. V was pared by 3 bases and J by 5 bases, with 8 bases of the junction left unmatched. The CDR3 nucleotides read TGTGCCATCAGTGATCCGGAGACTAGCGCTACCGGGGAGCTGTTTTTT. It is translated as CAISDPETSATGELFF.

This clonotype was detected many times. This chain uses TRBV28 with TRBJ2-7; perhaps TRBD1 as D (5 bases). Germline values: CDR1 MDHEN, CDR2 SYDVKM. Trimming left V 6 bases short and J 3 bases short, with 12 bases between. The CDR3 loop spans 13 amino acids. The CDR3 DNA reads TGTGCCAGCAGCCCACAGGTTTTCTACGAGCAGTACTTC. Amino acids: CASSPQVFYEQYF.

This clonotype was detected ten times or more. V usage is TRBV11-2 and J usage is TRBJ2-3; 9 bases agree with TRBD2. The V gene end was trimmed by 5 bases and the J gene end by 6 bases; junction bases not matched to a gene: 12. Germline V lookup: CDR1 SGHAT, CDR2 FQNNGV. This CDR3 has 16 residues. This CDR3 is CASSLTSGYRWDTQYF. DNA of the CDR3: TGTGCCAGCAGCCTCACTAGCGGGTACCGCTGGGATACGCAGTATTTT.